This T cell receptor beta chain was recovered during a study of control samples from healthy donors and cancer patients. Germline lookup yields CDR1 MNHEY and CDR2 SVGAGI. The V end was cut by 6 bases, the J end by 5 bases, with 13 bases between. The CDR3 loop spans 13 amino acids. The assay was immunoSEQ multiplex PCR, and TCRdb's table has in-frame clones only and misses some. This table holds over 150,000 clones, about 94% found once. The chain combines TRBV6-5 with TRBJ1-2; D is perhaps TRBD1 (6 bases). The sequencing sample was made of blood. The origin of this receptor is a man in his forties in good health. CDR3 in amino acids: CASRQGTGYGYTF. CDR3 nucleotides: TGTGCCAGCAGGCAGGGGACGGGGTATGGCTACACCTTC.